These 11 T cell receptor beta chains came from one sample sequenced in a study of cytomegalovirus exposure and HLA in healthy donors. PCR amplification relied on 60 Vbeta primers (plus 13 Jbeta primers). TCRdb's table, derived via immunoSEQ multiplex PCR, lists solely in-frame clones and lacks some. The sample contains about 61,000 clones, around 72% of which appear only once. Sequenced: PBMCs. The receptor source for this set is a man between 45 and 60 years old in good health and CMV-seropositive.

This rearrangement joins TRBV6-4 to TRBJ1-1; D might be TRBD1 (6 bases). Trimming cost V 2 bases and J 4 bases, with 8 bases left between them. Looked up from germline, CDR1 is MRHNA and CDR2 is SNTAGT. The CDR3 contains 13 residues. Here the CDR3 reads CASSDGRGTEAFF. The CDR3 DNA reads TGTGCCAGCAGTGACGGCAGGGGCACTGAAGCTTTCTTT.

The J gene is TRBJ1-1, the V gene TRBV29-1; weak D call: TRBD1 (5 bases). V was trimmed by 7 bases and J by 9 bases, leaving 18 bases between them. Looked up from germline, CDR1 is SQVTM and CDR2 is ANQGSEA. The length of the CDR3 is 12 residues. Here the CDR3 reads CSGLWGETQAFF. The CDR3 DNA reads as TGCAGCGGCCTGTGGGGGGAGACGCAAGCTTTCTTT.

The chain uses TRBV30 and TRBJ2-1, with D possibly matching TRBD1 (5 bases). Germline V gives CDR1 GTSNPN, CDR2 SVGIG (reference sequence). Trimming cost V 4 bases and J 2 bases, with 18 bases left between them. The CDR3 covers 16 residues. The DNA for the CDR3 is TGTGCCTGGACAGACGTGGGGAAGGGGACCTACAATGAGCAGTTCTTC. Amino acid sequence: CAWTDVGKGTYNEQFF.

The CDR3 spells CASSLQGANTGELFF. CDR3 DNA sequence: TGTGCCAGCAGCTTACAGGGGGCGAACACCGGGGAGCTGTTTTTT. V and J are TRBV11-2 and TRBJ2-2; 7 bases agree with TRBD1. The CDR3 contains 15 residues. With 2 bases clipped from V and 0 bases from J, the junction kept 0 bases outside the gene matches. Germline-derived CDR1 and CDR2 are SGHAT and FQNNGV.

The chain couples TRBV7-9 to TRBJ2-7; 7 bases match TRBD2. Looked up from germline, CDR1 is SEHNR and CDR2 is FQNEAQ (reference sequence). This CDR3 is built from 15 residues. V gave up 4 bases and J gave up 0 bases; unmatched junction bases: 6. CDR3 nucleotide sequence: TGTGCCAGCAGCTCGTTCGGGACTATCTCCTACGAGCAGTACTTC. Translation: CASSSFGTISYEQYF. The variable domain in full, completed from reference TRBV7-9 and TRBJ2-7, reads DTGVSQNPRHKITKRGQNVTFRCDPISEHNRLYWYRQTLGQGPEFLTYFQNEAQLEKSRLLSDRFSAERPKGSFSTLEIQRTEQGDSAMYLCASSSFGTISYEQYFGPGTRLTVT.

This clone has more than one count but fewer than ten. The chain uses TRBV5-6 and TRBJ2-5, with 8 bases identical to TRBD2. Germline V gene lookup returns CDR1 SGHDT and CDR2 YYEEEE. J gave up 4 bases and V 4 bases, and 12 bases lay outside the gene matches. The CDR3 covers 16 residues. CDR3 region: CASSLRGTSSRETQYF. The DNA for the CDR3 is TGTGCCAGCAGCCTCCGAGGGACTAGTTCTAGAGAGACCCAGTACTTC.

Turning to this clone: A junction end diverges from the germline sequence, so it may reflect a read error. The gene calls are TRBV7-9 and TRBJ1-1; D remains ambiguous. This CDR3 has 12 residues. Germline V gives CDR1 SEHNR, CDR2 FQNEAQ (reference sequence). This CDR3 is CSSSLFRTEAFF. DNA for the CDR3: TGTTCCAGCAGCTTATTCCGCACTGAAGCTTTCTTT.

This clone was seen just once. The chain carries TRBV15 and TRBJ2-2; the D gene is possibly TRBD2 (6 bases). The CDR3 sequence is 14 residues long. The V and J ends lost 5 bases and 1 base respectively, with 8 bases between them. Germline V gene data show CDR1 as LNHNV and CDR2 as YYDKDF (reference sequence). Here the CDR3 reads CATSPTRNTGELFF. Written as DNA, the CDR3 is TGTGCCACCAGCCCGACTAGGAACACCGGGGAGCTGTTTTTT.

The CDR3 loop is CARGHGGTEAFF. The DNA for the CDR3 is TGTGCCCGGGGACACGGGGGGACTGAAGCTTTCTTT. This rearrangement joins TRBV30 to TRBJ1-1; tentative D call: TRBD1 (6 bases). The V end lost 8 bases, the J end lost 5 bases, and 15 bases lay between the germline ends. CDR3 length: 12 residues. Germline V gives CDR1 GTSNPN, CDR2 SVGIG (reference sequence). The full variable domain, completed using reference TRBV30 and TRBJ1-1, is SQTIHQWPATLVQPVGSPLSLECTVEGTSNPNLYWYRQAAGRGLQLLFYSVGIGQISSEVPQNLSASRPQDRQFILSSKKLLLSDSGFYLCARGHGGTEAFFGQGTRLTVV.

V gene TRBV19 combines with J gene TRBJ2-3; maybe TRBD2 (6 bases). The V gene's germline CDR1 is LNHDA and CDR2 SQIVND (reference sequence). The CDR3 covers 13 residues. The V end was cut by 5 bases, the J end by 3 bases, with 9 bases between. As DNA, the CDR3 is TGTGCCAGTAGTCTAGCGTATACAGATACGCAGTATTTT. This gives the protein CASSLAYTDTQYF.

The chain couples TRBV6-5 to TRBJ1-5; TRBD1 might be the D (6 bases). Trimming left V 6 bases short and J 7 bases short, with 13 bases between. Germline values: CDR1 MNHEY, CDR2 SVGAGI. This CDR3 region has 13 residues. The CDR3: CASRLQGGQPQHF. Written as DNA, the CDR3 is TGTGCCAGCAGGTTACAGGGAGGGCAGCCCCAGCATTTT.